The 27 T cell receptor beta chains below come from one sample, sequenced in a study of cytomegalovirus exposure and HLA in healthy donors. Primers: 60 Vbeta forward and 13 Jbeta reverse. TCRdb's copy holds only in-frame clones and misses some; the assay was immunoSEQ multiplex PCR. The sample consists of about 38,000 clones, 55% to 75% of them appearing once. The sequencing sample was made of PBMCs. These receptors were collected from a man younger than 45 in good health and CMV-seronegative.

CDR3 bases: TGTGCCAGCTCACCAGGGGGGAGGAACACTGAAGCTTTCTTT. Encoded protein: CASSPGGRNTEAFF. The chain joins TRBV18 to TRBJ1-1; D may be TRBD1 (5 bases). The CDR3 has 14 amino acids. V was cut by 2 bases and J by 1 base, with 8 bases left in between. Germline CDR1 reads KGHSH; CDR2 reads LQKENI.

This clone was picked up a small number of times. The V call is TRBV6-1, the J call TRBJ2-1, with 12 positions matching TRBD2. The trim removed 5 bases at V and 5 bases at J, leaving 4 bases unmatched. Germline CDR1 is MNHNS and CDR2 is SASEGT. This CDR3 has 15 residues. The CDR3 protein is CASSRRTSGNNEQFF. The CDR3 nucleotides are TGTGCCAGCAGTAGGAGGACTAGCGGGAACAATGAGCAGTTCTTC.

V is TRBV7-9 and J is TRBJ1-2; no firm D call. Per germline, CDR1 SEHNR and CDR2 FQNEAQ (reference sequence). V lost 2 bases and J 4 bases, leaving 14 bases between the germline ends. This CDR3 has 15 amino acids. The CDR3 protein is CASSLKPGGLYGYTF. CDR3 nucleotide sequence: TGTGCCAGCAGCTTAAAACCGGGAGGTCTCTATGGCTACACCTTC.

This sequence joins TRBV28 and TRBJ1-2; D remains unclear. CDR1 and CDR2 (germline): MDHEN, SYDVKM. This CDR3 has 14 residues. Trimming removed 7 bases from V and 0 bases from J, with 12 bases in between. The CDR3 nucleotides are TGTGCCAGCACCCGCCAACCTACTAACTATGGCTACACCTTC. It translates to CASTRQPTNYGYTF.

As concerns this clone: The same CDR3 can be traced to other DNA sequences in this sample. The chain's CDR3 is CASSSRGNGYTF. The DNA of the CDR3 is TGTGCCAGCAGTTCCAGGGGGAATGGCTACACCTTC. The rearrangement links TRBV6-6 to TRBJ1-2, with 7 bases matching TRBD1. J was trimmed by 6 bases and V by 4 bases; bases with no gene match: 2. Germline lookup yields CDR1 MNHNY and CDR2 SVGAGI (reference sequence). The CDR3 contains 12 residues.

The rearrangement joins TRBV6-5 to TRBJ1-2; 7 nucleotides line up with TRBD1. The CDR3 totals 12 residues. Germline trimming cut 5 bases from V and 4 bases from J; bases unmatched to any gene: 1. Germline V gene data show CDR1 as MNHEY and CDR2 as SVGAGI. The CDR3 here is CASSNRGYGYTF. CDR3 DNA: TGTGCCAGCAGTAACAGGGGCTATGGCTACACCTTC.

This chain uses TRBV10-3 with TRBJ1-3, with 8 bases matching TRBD1. V gave up 3 bases and J gave up 2 bases; unmatched junction bases: 6. Per the germline V gene, CDR1 is ENHRY and CDR2 is SYGVKD. The CDR3 consists of 16 residues. The chain's CDR3 is CAISDQGAGAGNTIYF. CDR3 DNA: TGTGCCATCAGTGATCAGGGGGCAGGAGCTGGAAACACCATATATTTT.

The chain carries TRBV28 and TRBJ1-1, with D possibly being TRBD1 (5 bases). V dropped 6 bases and J dropped 5 bases, with 10 bases sitting between them. The CDR3 covers 12 residues. Looked up from germline, CDR1 is MDHEN and CDR2 is SYDVKM. The CDR3, as DNA: TGTGCCAGCAGAGCCGGGGGAACTGAAGCTTTCTTT. This translates into CASRAGGTEAFF.

The chain uses TRBV4-3 and TRBJ2-3; 10 bases align to TRBD2. The length of the CDR3 is 15 residues. After removal of 2 bases from V and 2 bases from J, the junction contained 1 base not matched to a gene. Germline CDR1 and CDR2: LGHNA and YSLEER. CDR3 sequence (DNA): TGCGCCAGCAGCCAAAGCGGGGGGGACACAGATACGCAGTATTTT. Translating it yields CASSQSGGDTDTQYF.

The V gene is TRBV2, the J gene TRBJ2-7; perhaps TRBD1 as D (6 bases). V was cut by 6 bases and J by 0 bases, with 15 bases left in between. The germline V gene encodes CDR1 SNHLY and CDR2 FYNNEI. The CDR3 runs to 15 residues. The CDR3 nucleotides are TGTGCCAGCAGCCCTCCGGGACACAACTCCTACGAGCAGTACTTC. Protein product: CASSPPGHNSYEQYF.

As DNA, the CDR3 is TGTGCCAGCAGCTTATACAGCTCTGGAAACACCATATATTTT. As protein: CASSLYSSGNTIYF. The V gene is TRBV13, the J gene TRBJ1-3; D is ambiguous. This CDR3 is 14 amino acids long. Trimming pared 2 bases from V and 0 bases from J, leaving 5 bases between. CDR1 is PRHDT, CDR2 FYEKMQ, per germline (reference sequence).

This chain connects TRBV13 to TRBJ1-5; D gene uncertain. V lost 4 bases and J 5 bases, leaving 9 bases between the germline ends. This CDR3 region has 13 residues. In germline, CDR1 is PRHDT, CDR2 FYEKMQ (reference sequence). CDR3 bases: TGTGCCAGCAGCTCCCGGCGGGATCAGCCCCAGCATTTT. It yields the protein CASSSRRDQPQHF.

J is TRBJ2-7 and V is TRBV10-3, with D possibly matching TRBD1 (6 bases). This CDR3 is built from 13 residues. Trimming took 3 bases from V and 4 from J, leaving 10 bases between them. CDR1 is ENHRY and CDR2 is SYGVKD in the germline V gene. The CDR3 is CAISDGQIYEQYF. CDR3 bases: TGTGCCATCAGTGACGGACAGATATACGAGCAGTACTTC.

The chain has TRBV6-1 and TRBJ2-1; tentatively, D is TRBD2 (7 bases). V lost 3 bases to trimming and J lost 8 bases, with 11 bases between them. The CDR3 sequence is 13 residues long. CDR1 is MNHNS and CDR2 is SASEGT in the germline V gene. The DNA for the CDR3 is TGTGCCAGCAGTGACGGGGGGCGAGATGAGCAGTTCTTC. Translation: CASSDGGRDEQFF.

The rearrangement joins TRBV5-1 to TRBJ2-1; TRBD2 matches 12 bases. Trimming removed 0 bases from V and 5 bases from J; junction bases left unmatched: 6. Looked up from germline, CDR1 is SGHRS and CDR2 is YFSETQ. The length of the CDR3 is 17 residues. CDR3 sequence (DNA): TGCGCCAGCAGCTTGGCTAGCGGGAGGGCCAGGGACAATGAGCAGTTCTTC. It specifies CASSLASGRARDNEQFF. Full variable domain (rest looked up from reference TRBV5-1 and TRBJ2-1): KAGVTQTPRYLIKTRGQQVTLSCSPISGHRSVSWYQQTPGQGLQFLFEYFSETQRNKGNFPGRFSGRQFSNSRSEMNVSTLELGDSALYLCASSLASGRARDNEQFFGPGTRLTVL.

The chain couples TRBV4-1 to TRBJ2-7, with a weak D call TRBD2 (6 bases). The length of the CDR3 is 16 residues. Germline assignment: CDR1 MGHRA and CDR2 YSYEKL. V was trimmed by 0 bases and J by 2 bases, leaving 14 bases between them. DNA for the CDR3: TGCGCCAGCAGCCAAGATGTGGGCGGGGTGACCTACGAGCAGTACTTC. This encodes CASSQDVGGVTYEQYF.

The chain combines TRBV5-1 with TRBJ2-6; 8 bases line up with TRBD1. Germline V gene lookup returns CDR1 SGHRS and CDR2 YFSETQ. Trimming at V came to 4 bases and at J to 1 base, leaving 7 bases not matched to a gene. This CDR3 comprises 17 residues. The CDR3: CASSTRDRLSGANVLTF. CDR3 bases: TGCGCCAGCAGCACCCGGGACAGGCTTTCTGGGGCCAACGTCCTGACTTTC. The full variable domain, in which reference TRBV5-1 and TRBJ2-6 provide the parts outside the CDR3, is KAGVTQTPRYLIKTRGQQVTLSCSPISGHRSVSWYQQTPGQGLQFLFEYFSETQRNKGNFPGRFSGRQFSNSRSEMNVSTLELGDSALYLCASSTRDRLSGANVLTFGAGSRLTVL.

This chain uses TRBV2 with TRBJ2-5; D is unresolved. The CDR3 runs to 11 residues. Germline CDR1 and CDR2: SNHLY and FYNNEI. V was pared by 7 bases and J by 5 bases, with 8 bases between. The DNA of the CDR3 is TGTGCCAGCACCGGGTTTGAGACCCAGTACTTC. Its translation: CASTGFETQYF.

This clone showed up just once. This sequence joins TRBV4-3 and TRBJ2-5; 11 nucleotides agree with TRBD2. Germline V gives CDR1 LGHNA, CDR2 YSLEER. Germline trimming cut 3 bases from V and 4 bases from J; bases unmatched to any gene: 7. This CDR3 region has 16 residues. CDR3 region: CASSHTLAGGRETQYF. DNA of the CDR3: TGCGCCAGCAGCCACACCCTAGCGGGGGGCAGAGAGACCCAGTACTTC.

The chain links TRBV19 to TRBJ1-3; D is uncertain. CDR1 and CDR2 from the germline V gene are LNHDA and SQIVND (reference sequence). V shed 8 bases and J shed 0 bases, with 5 bases lying between them. This CDR3 comprises 12 residues. CDR3 in amino acids: CASANSGNTIYF. For the CDR3, the DNA is TGTGCCAGTGCGAACTCTGGAAACACCATATATTTT.

The rearrangement links TRBV2 to TRBJ1-5, with TRBD1 as a possible D gene (5 bases). The CDR3 runs to 14 residues. The V gene lost 8 bases and the J gene lost 4 bases, with 15 bases spanning the gap. CDR1 is SNHLY, CDR2 FYNNEI, per germline. The CDR3 nucleotides read TGTGCCAGCCGGAGGGAAAAGGGGAATCAGCCCCAGCATTTT. Translated: CASRREKGNQPQHF.

The CDR3 protein is CASSYRTGAYTQYF. CDR3 nucleotides: TGTGCCAGCAGCTACCGGACAGGGGCCTATACGCAGTATTTT. The V and J genes are TRBV6-6 and TRBJ2-3; 9 positions agree with TRBD1. The CDR3 sequence is 14 residues long. V was clipped by 6 bases and J by 7 bases; unmatched bases: 8. Germline CDR1 and CDR2: MNHNY and SVGAGI (reference sequence).

In this sample, this clone turned up once. The chain employs TRBV15 and TRBJ2-1, with TRBD2 identical over 10 bases. This CDR3 has 15 amino acids. V lost 5 bases and J lost 4; bases outside the gene matches: 5. The germline V gene encodes CDR1 LNHNV and CDR2 YYDKDF (reference sequence). The CDR3 nucleotides are TGTGCCACCAGCGTCGGGACTAGCGAGTACAATGAGCAGTTCTTC. As protein: CATSVGTSEYNEQFF. The entire variable domain, with the rest obtained from reference TRBV15 and TRBJ2-1, is as follows: DAMVIQNPRYQVTQFGKPVTLSCSQTLNHNVMYWYQQKSSQAPKLLFHYYDKDFNNEADTPDNFQSRRPNTSFCFLDIRSPGLGDTAMYLCATSVGTSEYNEQFFGPGTRLTVL.

The chain has TRBV29-1 and TRBJ2-5, with 8 bases fitting TRBD1. The CDR3 runs to 17 residues. Germline loops: CDR1 SQVTM, CDR2 ANQGSEA. The J segment lost 1 base and the V segment lost 3 bases, leaving 13 bases of the junction unmatched. In DNA form, the CDR3 reads TGCAGCGTTGAGAGGATTGACGGGACAGGTCTCCAAGAGACCCAGTACTTC. It translates to CSVERIDGTGLQETQYF.

The rearrangement joins TRBV7-2 to TRBJ1-5, with D possibly being TRBD1 (6 bases). The CDR3 contains 16 residues. Per the germline V gene, CDR1 is SGHTA and CDR2 is FQGNSA. V was clipped by 0 bases and J by 9 bases, with 18 bases between them. CDR3 coding DNA: TGTGCCAGCAGCTTAGCCTCCCAGGGGACGGTAGGGCCCCAGCATTTT. This translates into CASSLASQGTVGPQHF.

The V gene is TRBV10-1, the J gene TRBJ2-3, with D unresolved. Per the germline V gene, CDR1 is WNHNN and CDR2 is SYGVQD (reference sequence). V gave up 0 bases and J gave up 6 bases, with 10 bases separating them. The CDR3 is made up of 14 amino acids. The CDR3 reads CASSESLERDTQYF. The CDR3 DNA reads TGCGCCAGCAGTGAGTCCTTAGAACGGGATACGCAGTATTTT.

This chain connects TRBV19 to TRBJ1-1, with D possibly TRBD1 on 6 matching bases. Germline V gene lookup returns CDR1 LNHDA and CDR2 SQIVND (reference sequence). There are 13 residues in the CDR3. The V end lost 5 bases, the J end lost 7 bases, and 14 bases lay between the germline ends. CDR3: CASSAGQPYEAFF. The CDR3 coding sequence is TGTGCCAGTAGTGCCGGACAGCCCTATGAAGCTTTCTTT.